These T cell receptor beta chains were read from a single sample in a study of blood T cell repertoires in COVID-19. Clones were read by immunoSEQ multiplex PCR, and TCRdb kept only the in-frame ones, dropping some. This sample has about 320,000 clones; approximately 90% occur once, and the top ten carry approximately 9%. Source material: PBMCs or T cells enriched from blood (not recorded which). The source of these receptors is a woman aged 18-30 years who had recovered from COVID-19. Both conserved end residues are part of each CDR3. Fields, in order: V gene, CDR3 protein.

>TRBV9
CASSPSGGAETQYF
>TRBV4-1
CASSQPGTGRSGYTF
>TRBV2
CASGDSLIGYTF
>TRBV2
CASEGQGYTEAFF
>TRBV24-1
CATSDRQGVSYNEQFF
>TRBV18
CASSPRLDRGPNEKLFF
>TRBV30
CAWSVSGSNQPQHF
>TRBV28
CASSPGTVNTEAFF
>TRBV14
CASTNNRGEKLFF
>TRBV18
CASHTTTRVNTEAFF
>TRBV5-1
CASSLSPGQVPGNTIYF
>TRBV12-5
CASGLATGQGNYGYTF
>TRBV19
CASRPDRGWTEAFF
>TRBV2
CASSEVVGTEAFF
>TRBV19
CASSGTAANYGYTF
>TRBV21-1
CASSYFPSSYGGLGANVLTF
>TRBV6-5
CASRRRTGPDTEAFF
>TRBV5-1
CASRQQGGVSNEKLFF
>TRBV28
CASTPQPAGGYGYTF
>TRBV5-1
CASSLGTTGRQETQYF
>TRBV7-2
CASSYGTGDTYEQYF
>TRBV19
CASSMQTGSGTGELFF
>TRBV19
CASSIDLRLTGGYYGYTF
>TRBV18
CASKSGTGDTEAFF
>TRBV6-2/TRBV6-3
CASSYVVRVNFHEQYF
>TRBV9
CASSVAQRGNEQFF
>TRBV27
CASSSVQGVYGYTF
>TRBV28
CASSADREGLPYGYTF
>TRBV11-2
CASSPGASGGQQETQYF
>TRBV19
CASTRRGRNTEAFF
>TRBV7-9
CASSRAGYNEQFF
>TRBV6-6
CASSSRQGNFGSPLHF
>TRBV11-2
CASSLSATGQTEAFF
>TRBV5-1
CASYPGQGARGTEAFF
>TRBV3-1/TRBV3-2
CASSHITRGNNEKLFF
>TRBV3-1/TRBV3-2
CASSIYGYTF
>TRBV18
CASSPPTGGSEKLFF
>TRBV5-1
CASRDRTRNTEAFF
>TRBV5-1
CASSLTGSGSNYGYTF
>TRBV7-3
CASSFTGSYNEQFF
>TRBV7-9
CASSAQGHQPQHF
>TRBV10-3
CAISMELQETQYF
>TRBV5-6
CASSLPSGDLKSTDTQYF
>TRBV4-3
CASSQEHGDTQYF
>TRBV6-2/TRBV6-3
CASSGARVDTGELFF
>TRBV6-6
CASSPSRTGELFF
>TRBV18
CASRGPRDSPLHF
>TRBV6-6
CASSPYLPWGQGIRSPLHF
>TRBV11-2
CASSLAFRGNEKLFF
>TRBV14
CASSGGISTDTQYF
>TRBV6-1
CASSESGAGNTIYF
>TRBV24-1
CATSDDSSTDTQYF
>TRBV11-2
CASSLEGTGNTIYF
>TRBV27
CASSYSPLDTQYF
>TRBV7-3
CASSPHSGGATDQFF
>TRBV5-1
CASSLYGGAGNSPLHF